These 23 T cell receptor beta chains were sequenced from one sample in a study of response to subunit inactivated influenza vaccine. TCRdb re-called the RT-PCR reads with MiXCR, one entry per CDR3 protein. The top ten hold roughly 29% of the sample, which has 150,000 to 200,000 distinct CDR3 sequences, 9.5% to 15% seen once. The same specimen was also included in a second study, on T cells expressing NK-cell markers. That paper states: The TCR beta cDNA came from 5'RACE template switching with UMIs.

The specimen was CD8+ T cells sorted from PBMCs, collected 11 to 12 days after vaccination. The receptors shown here come from a man over 45 who received an inactivated influenza vaccine.

This chain connects TRBV9 to TRBJ1-4; D gene unclear. The CDR3 is made up of 12 amino acids. V shed 0 bases and J shed 5 bases, with 2 bases lying between them. In germline, CDR1 is SGDLS, CDR2 YYNGEE. CDR3 loop: CASSVGNEKLFF. The CDR3 DNA reads TGTGCCAGCAGCGTAGGGAATGAAAAACTGTTTTTT.

This clonotype was found a few times. The V gene is TRBV19, the J gene TRBJ2-1; D perhaps matches TRBD2 (7 bases). The CDR3 extends over 17 amino acids. The ends were cut back, 6 bases at V and 3 bases at J, with 21 bases in the middle. CDR1 and CDR2 (germline): LNHDA, SQIVND (reference sequence). The CDR3 sequence is CASSSRVNGGRYNEQFF. The CDR3 DNA reads TGTGCCAGTAGCTCCAGGGTGAACGGGGGGCGCTACAATGAGCAGTTCTTC.

This clonotype was seen only a few times. The J gene is TRBJ1-4, the V gene TRBV29-1; 9 bases match TRBD1. Trimming at V came to 6 bases and at J to 7 bases, leaving 6 bases not matched to a gene. The CDR3 runs 13 residues. Germline V gives CDR1 SQVTM, CDR2 ANQGSEA. Here the CDR3 DNA reads TGCAGCGTCGTACAGGGGGCGGGTGAAAAACTGTTTTTT. This gives the protein CSVVQGAGEKLFF.

The chain employs TRBV2 and TRBJ2-2; 8 nucleotides line up with TRBD2. Unmatched junction bases numbered 7, after V lost 4 bases and J lost 3 bases. The CDR3 has 16 amino acids. Germline V lookup: CDR1 SNHLY, CDR2 FYNNEI. CDR3: CASSVGLALYTGELFF. DNA of the CDR3: TGTGCCAGCAGTGTTGGACTAGCTCTGTACACCGGGGAGCTGTTTTTT.

This clonotype was counted only a few times. This chain links TRBV20-1 with TRBJ2-4; possibly TRBD1 for D (6 bases). Germline loops: CDR1 DFQATT, CDR2 SNEGSKA (reference sequence). The CDR3 loop spans 12 amino acids. The V gene lost 3 bases and the J gene lost 9 bases, with 12 bases spanning the gap. The CDR3: CSASPGAGIQYF. CDR3 coding DNA: TGCAGTGCTAGCCCAGGGGCCGGCATTCAGTACTTC.

The rearrangement links TRBV29-1 to TRBJ1-1, with D unclear. The CDR3 consists of 14 residues. The germline gives CDR1 SQVTM, CDR2 ANQGSEA. Trimming cost V 5 bases and J 4 bases, with 17 bases left between them. Here the CDR3 reads CSVYFEAGSTEAFF. As DNA, the CDR3 is TGCAGCGTTTATTTTGAGGCCGGGAGCACTGAAGCTTTCTTT.

This clonotype was detected a few times. The V gene is TRBV6-1, the J gene TRBJ2-7; 10 bases fit TRBD2. This CDR3 has 14 residues. Germline V CDR1 and CDR2: MNHNS, SASEGT. J was trimmed by 2 bases and V by 3 bases; bases with no gene match: 1. This CDR3 reads CASSDLAGAYEQYF. The CDR3 bases are TGTGCCAGCAGTGATCTAGCGGGGGCCTACGAGCAGTACTTC.

The chain is built from TRBV5-1 and TRBJ2-1; no definite D call. The CDR3 totals 15 residues. V shed 0 bases and J shed 0 bases, with 7 bases lying between them. The V gene's germline CDR1 is SGHRS and CDR2 YFSETQ. The CDR3 region is CASSLVPASYNEQFF. In DNA form, the CDR3 reads TGCGCCAGCAGCTTGGTTCCAGCCTCCTACAATGAGCAGTTCTTC. Filled out from reference TRBV5-1 and TRBJ2-1, the complete variable domain reads KAGVTQTPRYLIKTRGQQVTLSCSPISGHRSVSWYQQTPGQGLQFLFEYFSETQRNKGNFPGRFSGRQFSNSRSEMNVSTLELGDSALYLCASSLVPASYNEQFFGPGTRLTVL.

This chain joins TRBV28 and TRBJ2-7; D is unresolved. There are 15 residues in the CDR3. Trimming took off 5 bases at V and 1 base at J, with 15 bases between the two ends. Germline assignment: CDR1 MDHEN and CDR2 SYDVKM. For the CDR3, the DNA is TGTGCCAGCAGTCTAAATTTCGGACGGTCCTACGAGCAGTACTTC. Its translation is CASSLNFGRSYEQYF.

V is TRBV6-5 and J is TRBJ1-6; D uncertain. The length of the CDR3 is 16 residues. Trimming cost V 0 bases and J 5 bases, with 11 bases left between them. Germline CDR1 MNHEY, CDR2 SVGAGI. DNA of the CDR3: TGTGCCAGCAGTTACTCGTCCTGGACCCATAATTCACCCCTCCACTTT. Protein sequence: CASSYSSWTHNSPLHF.

The V and J genes are TRBV27 and TRBJ2-5; possible D gene TRBD2, 6 bases. The CDR3 extends over 17 amino acids. CDR1 is MNHEY, CDR2 SMNVEV, per germline (reference sequence). The V and J ends lost 6 bases and 5 bases respectively, with 25 bases between them. The CDR3 nucleotides read TGTGCCAGCAGAGCATACGGGGGTCTGGGTAAACGGGAGACCCAGTACTTC. Translation gives CASRAYGGLGKRETQYF.

The rearrangement joins TRBV20-1 to TRBJ1-2, with D maybe TRBD1 (6 bases). CDR1 and CDR2 (germline): DFQATT, SNEGSKA (reference sequence). This CDR3 has 13 amino acids. Trimming left V 0 bases short and J 5 bases short, with 10 bases between. CDR3 bases: TGCAGTGCTAGAGATGGGGGGGCTTATGGCTACACCTTC. As protein: CSARDGGAYGYTF.

This clonotype turned up a few times. This rearrangement joins TRBV4-1 to TRBJ1-5, with D possibly being TRBD1 (5 bases). The CDR3 runs to 17 residues. The V end lost 4 bases, the J end lost 4 bases, and 20 bases lay between the germline ends. Germline CDR1 reads MGHRA; CDR2 reads YSYEKL. The CDR3 loop reads CASSPLWGEGGNQPQHF. The CDR3 DNA reads TGCGCCAGCAGCCCCCTTTGGGGGGAGGGAGGGAATCAGCCCCAGCATTTT.

This clonotype was observed a few times. V and J are TRBV12-3 or TRBV12-4 and TRBJ2-3; TRBD2 aligns across 9 bases. Trimming cost V 7 bases and J 5 bases; bases outside gene matches: 7. The CDR3 contains 14 residues. CDR3 DNA sequence: TGTGCCAGCATCGCGGGGGGGCATCAAGATACGCAGTATTTT. It encodes CASIAGGHQDTQYF.

This clonotype was seen more than once but under ten times. The chain uses TRBV24-1 and TRBJ2-1; D not resolved. Germline assignment: CDR1 KGHDR and CDR2 SFDVKD. CDR3 size: 14 residues. Trimming left V 4 bases short and J 4 bases short, with 10 bases between. This chain's CDR3 is CATSDPGSYNEQFF. CDR3 DNA sequence: TGTGCCACCAGTGACCCCGGTAGTTACAATGAGCAGTTCTTC.

J is TRBJ2-1 and V is TRBV7-3; perhaps D is TRBD1 or TRBD2 (6 bases each). CDR3 length: 17 residues. In germline, CDR1 is SGHTA, CDR2 FQGTGA. The V gene lost 0 bases and the J gene lost 8 bases, with 20 bases spanning the gap. For the CDR3, the DNA is TGTGCCAGCAGCTTAACGGGAGGAAGGGGGATACACGATGAGCAGTTCTTC. This encodes CASSLTGGRGIHDEQFF.

A few counts support this clonotype. The chain joins TRBV5-6 to TRBJ2-7; D may be TRBD1 or TRBD2 (5 bases each). The CDR3 totals 13 residues. Per the germline V gene, CDR1 is SGHDT and CDR2 is YYEEEE. Trimming left V 3 bases short and J 2 bases short, with 9 bases between. The CDR3 region has the DNA TGTGCCAGCAGCTGGGGACCCGCCTACGAGCAGTACTTC. It encodes CASSWGPAYEQYF.

The chain uses TRBV7-9 and TRBJ2-2, with D perhaps TRBD2 (6 bases). Germline loops: CDR1 SEHNR, CDR2 FQNEAQ (reference sequence). The CDR3 extends over 14 amino acids. Trimming left V 5 bases short and J 3 bases short, with 10 bases between. CDR3 in amino acids: CASSLRGYTGELFF. The CDR3 DNA reads as TGTGCCAGCAGCCTCCGGGGGTACACCGGGGAGCTGTTTTTT. Full variable domain (missing parts from reference TRBV7-9 and TRBJ2-2): DTGVSQNPRHKITKRGQNVTFRCDPISEHNRLYWYRQTLGQGPEFLTYFQNEAQLEKSRLLSDRFSAERPKGSFSTLEIQRTEQGDSAMYLCASSLRGYTGELFFGEGSRLTVL.

This chain uses TRBV7-9 with TRBJ1-1; D ambiguous. This CDR3 comprises 15 residues. Germline V lookup: CDR1 SEHNR, CDR2 FQNEAQ (reference sequence). Trimming took off 5 bases at V and 0 bases at J, with 13 bases between the two ends. CDR3 in amino acids: CASSPLIGLNTEAFF. The CDR3 nucleotides are TGTGCCAGCAGCCCCCTAATAGGACTGAACACTGAAGCTTTCTTT.

There are a few counts of this clonotype. The chain combines TRBV30 with TRBJ1-1; D is undetermined. The CDR3 covers 12 residues. V lost 2 bases and J lost 6, with 10 bases in between. Germline lookup yields CDR1 GTSNPN and CDR2 SVGIG (reference sequence). CDR3 region: CAWSSNRPEAFF. CDR3 bases: TGTGCCTGGAGTTCCAATCGCCCTGAAGCTTTCTTT.

Points on this clonotype: No conserved phenylalanine or tryptophan ends this CDR3, so it is likely a read error. In DNA, the CDR3 is TGTGCCAGCAGTTTCCTTATCACAGGGGGGACCGGGGAGCTGTTTCTT. Translation: CASSFLITGGTGELFL. The chain combines TRBV28 with TRBJ2-2; 8 positions match TRBD1. J was trimmed by 5 bases and V by 3 bases; bases with no gene match: 8. This CDR3 comprises 16 residues. Per germline, CDR1 MDHEN and CDR2 SYDVKM.

Only a few counts were recorded for this clonotype. The V and J genes are TRBV5-1 and TRBJ2-7, with 9 nucleotides matching TRBD2. Germline CDR1 is SGHRS and CDR2 is YFSETQ. V lost 0 bases to trimming and J lost 3 bases; unmatched junction nucleotides: 4. This CDR3 spans 15 amino acids. CDR3 nucleotide sequence: TGCGCCAGCAGCTTGGTTGGCGGGAGGGTCTACGAGCAGTACTTC. Its translation is CASSLVGGRVYEQYF.

The genes are TRBV7-8 and TRBJ2-3, with TRBD2 matching 9 bases. Unmatched junction bases numbered 4, after V lost 9 bases and J lost 9 bases. Germline values: CDR1 SGHVS, CDR2 FQNEAQ. The CDR3 loop spans 11 amino acids. CDR3 sequence reads: CASLAGWTQYF. As DNA, the CDR3 is TGTGCCAGTCTAGCGGGGTGGACGCAGTATTTT.